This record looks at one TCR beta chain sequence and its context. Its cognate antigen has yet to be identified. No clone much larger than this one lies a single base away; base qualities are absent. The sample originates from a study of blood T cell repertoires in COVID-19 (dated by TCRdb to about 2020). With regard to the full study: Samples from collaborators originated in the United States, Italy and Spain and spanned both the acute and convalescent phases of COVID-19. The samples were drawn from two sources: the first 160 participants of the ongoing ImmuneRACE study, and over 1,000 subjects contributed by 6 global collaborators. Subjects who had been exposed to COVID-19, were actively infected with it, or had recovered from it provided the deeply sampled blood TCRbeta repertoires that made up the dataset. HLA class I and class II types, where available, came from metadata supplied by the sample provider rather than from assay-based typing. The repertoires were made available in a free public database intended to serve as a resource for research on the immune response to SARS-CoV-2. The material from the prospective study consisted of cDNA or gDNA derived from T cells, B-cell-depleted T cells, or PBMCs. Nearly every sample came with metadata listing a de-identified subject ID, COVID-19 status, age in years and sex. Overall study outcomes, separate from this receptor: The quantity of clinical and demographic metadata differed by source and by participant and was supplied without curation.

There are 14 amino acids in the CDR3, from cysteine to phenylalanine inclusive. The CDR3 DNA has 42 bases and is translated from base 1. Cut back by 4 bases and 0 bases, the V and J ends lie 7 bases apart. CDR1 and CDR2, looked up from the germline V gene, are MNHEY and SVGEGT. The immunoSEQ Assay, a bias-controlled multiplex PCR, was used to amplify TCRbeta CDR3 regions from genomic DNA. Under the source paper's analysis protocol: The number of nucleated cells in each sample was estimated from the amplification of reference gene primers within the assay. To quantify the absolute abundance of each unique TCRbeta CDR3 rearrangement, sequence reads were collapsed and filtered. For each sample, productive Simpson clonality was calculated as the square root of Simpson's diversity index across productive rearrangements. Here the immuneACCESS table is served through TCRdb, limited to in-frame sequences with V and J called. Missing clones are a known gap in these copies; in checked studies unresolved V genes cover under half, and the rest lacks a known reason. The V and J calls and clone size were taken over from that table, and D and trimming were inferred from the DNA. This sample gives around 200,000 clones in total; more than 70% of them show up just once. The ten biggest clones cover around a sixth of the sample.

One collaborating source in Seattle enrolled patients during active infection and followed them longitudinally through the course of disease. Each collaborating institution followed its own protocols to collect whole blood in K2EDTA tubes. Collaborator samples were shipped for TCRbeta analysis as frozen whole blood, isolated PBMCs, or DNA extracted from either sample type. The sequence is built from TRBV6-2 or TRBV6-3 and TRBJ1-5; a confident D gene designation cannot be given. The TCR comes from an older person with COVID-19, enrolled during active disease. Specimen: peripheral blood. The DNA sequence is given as TGTGCCAGCAGTTTCCTTTATAGCAATCAGCCCCAGCATTTT. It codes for CASSFLYSNQPQHF.